What follows are 8 T cell receptor beta chains derived from one specimen sequenced in a study of blood T cell repertoires in COVID-19. Assay used: immunoSEQ multiplex PCR; TCRdb lists only in-frame clones, some missing. Among about 200,000 clones listed, roughly 88% were seen once. The sequenced sample consisted of peripheral blood. The receptors derive from a human donor in a cohort sampled during active COVID-19.

The chain links TRBV28 to TRBJ1-2; TRBD1 matches at 7 bases. Germline CDR1 is MDHEN and CDR2 is SYDVKM. The CDR3 spans 13 residues. The J segment lost 8 bases and the V segment lost 7 bases, leaving 10 bases of the junction unmatched. The CDR3 nucleotides read TGTGCCAGCACCAAAGACAGGGTAGGCGGCTACACCTTC. Its translation is CASTKDRVGGYTF.

The J gene is TRBJ2-1, the V gene TRBV7-9; D is unclear. Trimming pared 5 bases from V and 5 bases from J, leaving 13 bases between. The CDR3 runs to 14 residues. Germline V gives CDR1 SEHNR, CDR2 FQNEAQ (reference sequence). The CDR3 sequence is CASSPRAADNEQFF. CDR3 DNA sequence: TGTGCCAGCAGCCCCCGAGCCGCCGACAATGAGCAGTTCTTC.

The rearrangement uses TRBV6-2 or TRBV6-3 and TRBJ2-1; D might be TRBD2 (6 bases). Trimming removed 1 base from V and 0 bases from J, with 7 bases in between. The germline V gene has CDR1 MNHEY and CDR2 SVGEGT. This CDR3 is built from 15 residues. The DNA for the CDR3 is TGTGCCAGCAGTTACTACGGGAGCTCCTACAATGAGCAGTTCTTC. Its translation is CASSYYGSSYNEQFF.

This rearrangement joins TRBV19 to TRBJ2-5; possible D gene TRBD1, 5 bases. V lost 6 bases, J lost 5 bases, and 10 bases lay in between. This CDR3 is 12 amino acids long. Germline CDR1 is LNHDA and CDR2 is SQIVND (reference sequence). The CDR3 sequence is CASSLKGETQYF. The CDR3 DNA reads as TGTGCCAGTAGCCTCAAGGGGGAGACCCAGTACTTC.

The J gene is TRBJ2-1, the V gene TRBV28; TRBD2 matches 11 bases. The trim removed 5 bases at V and 1 base at J, leaving 7 bases unmatched. Germline V gene lookup returns CDR1 MDHEN and CDR2 SYDVKM. The CDR3 length is 17 residues. CDR3 in amino acids: CASSTLLAGESYNEQFF. The DNA of the CDR3 is TGTGCCAGCAGTACCCTACTAGCGGGAGAGTCCTACAATGAGCAGTTCTTC.

V is TRBV10-2 and J is TRBJ2-3, with D possibly matching TRBD2 (5 bases). Trimming took 0 bases from V and 0 from J, leaving 10 bases between them. CDR1 is WSHSY, CDR2 SAAADI, per germline. The CDR3 loop spans 16 amino acids. CDR3 residues: CASSESVSASTDTQYF. The CDR3, as DNA: TGCGCCAGCAGTGAGTCTGTTAGCGCTAGCACAGATACGCAGTATTTT.

This sequence joins TRBV5-6 and TRBJ2-7; 9 nucleotides match TRBD1. This CDR3 is built from 14 residues. From germline, CDR1 is SGHDT and CDR2 YYEEEE. V shed 2 bases, J shed 4 bases, and the junction held 4 bases outside the gene matches. CDR3 nucleotide sequence: TGTGCCAGCAGCTTAAGCGGGACAGGGTACGAGCAGTACTTC. Amino acids: CASSLSGTGYEQYF.

The chain employs TRBV30 and TRBJ1-2; D is unresolved. CDR1 is GTSNPN and CDR2 is SVGIG in the germline V gene (reference sequence). V lost 0 bases, J lost 0 bases, and 20 bases lay in between. This CDR3 is 18 amino acids long. The CDR3: CAWSVLMLDRGTNYGYTF. CDR3 bases: TGTGCCTGGAGTGTACTTATGTTAGATCGAGGGACTAACTATGGCTACACCTTC.